Listed here is a single TCR beta chain. Assay used: immunoSEQ multiplex PCR; TCRdb lists only in-frame clones, some missing. The sample lists fewer than 200,000 clones, about 93% occurring once. These data come from a study of control samples from healthy donors and cancer patients. The V gene's germline CDR1 is DFQATT and CDR2 SNEGSKA (reference sequence). This CDR3 contains 10 residues. Deletions cut 0 bases from V and 7 bases from J, with 1 base between. The sample comprised blood. The receptor's source is an older woman in good health. The rearrangement links TRBV20-1 to TRBJ2-1; D not certain. CDR3 region: CSARDNEQFF. CDR3 in DNA: TGCAGTGCTAGAGATAATGAGCAGTTCTTC.